The clone carrying this T cell receptor beta chain was recorded only once. Its specificity is not known. Measured with immunoSEQ multiplex PCR; TCRdb has only the in-frame clones, and not every one. This repertoire shows approximately 10,000 clones, around four fifths found once; its top ten account for roughly 0.9%. With 8 bases removed from V and 0 bases from J, the gap between germline ends came to 10 bases. CDR3 length: 13 amino acids. Germline values: CDR1 SGHTA, CDR2 FQGNSA. The source of the sample is a study of follicular helper T cells after annual influenza vaccination. Whole-study findings and limits: Day 7 ICOS+CD38+ clones were most often found later in ICOS-CD38- cTfh cells. Yearly vaccinations repeatedly recalled conserved clonotypes in ICOS+CD38+ cTfh.

Vaccine contraindications, substance abuse, HIV/AIDS, active malignancy and active illness excluded donors. This clonotype was obtained from an adult who received the influenza vaccine. V is TRBV7-2 and J is TRBJ1-1; D possibly corresponds to TRBD1 (6 bases). The material was CXCR5- memory CD4+ T cells sorted from blood, obtained 6 weeks after influenza vaccination. The CDR3 bases are TGTGCCAGCGGACAGCTCATGAACACTGAAGCTTTCTTT. Amino acids: CASGQLMNTEAFF.